The source of this T cell receptor beta chain is a study of blood T cell repertoires in COVID-19. About this clone itself: This sample also contains other DNA sequences that code for the same CDR3.

TCRdb's copy holds only in-frame clones and misses some; the assay was immunoSEQ multiplex PCR. The table records some 150,000 clones, 80% to 85% of them present only once. The CDR3 spans 15 residues. The V gene end was trimmed by 5 bases and the J gene end by 4 bases; junction bases not matched to a gene: 7. Germline V gene sequence: CDR1 LNHDA, CDR2 SQIVND (reference sequence). This receptor was taken from a woman aged 50 to 60 who had been exposed to COVID-19. Material: PBMCs or T cells enriched from blood (not recorded which). V usage is TRBV19 and J usage is TRBJ2-5; 10 nucleotides align to TRBD1. This CDR3 is CASSPRTGGSETQYF. The CDR3 region has the DNA TGTGCCAGTAGTCCGCGGACAGGGGGTTCAGAGACCCAGTACTTC.